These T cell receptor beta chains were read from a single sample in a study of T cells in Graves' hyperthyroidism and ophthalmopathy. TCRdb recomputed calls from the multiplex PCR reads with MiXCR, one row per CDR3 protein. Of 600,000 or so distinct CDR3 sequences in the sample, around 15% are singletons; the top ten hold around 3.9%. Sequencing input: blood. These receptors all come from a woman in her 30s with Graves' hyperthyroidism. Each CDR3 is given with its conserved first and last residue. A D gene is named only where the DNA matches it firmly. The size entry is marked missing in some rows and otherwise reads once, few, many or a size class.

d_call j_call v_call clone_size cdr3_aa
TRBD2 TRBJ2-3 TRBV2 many CASSVGGRALGTQYF
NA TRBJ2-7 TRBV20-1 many CSARDPLTGYEQYF
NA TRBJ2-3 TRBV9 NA CASSPSSPYTDTQYF
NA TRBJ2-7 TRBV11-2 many CASSLTPWQVGRNYEQYF
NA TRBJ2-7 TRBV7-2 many CASSQSIYEQYF
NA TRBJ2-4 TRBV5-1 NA CASSLVGAKNIQYF
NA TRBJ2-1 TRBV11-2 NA CASSLEGWGAPPRNEQLF
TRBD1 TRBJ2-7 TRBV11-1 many CASSPGRGPYEQYF
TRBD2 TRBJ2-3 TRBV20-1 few CSASSQTSGYTDTQYF
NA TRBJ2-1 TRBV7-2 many CASSLSSGDYNEQFF
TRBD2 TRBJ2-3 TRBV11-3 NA CASSLSWGRAGTDTQYF
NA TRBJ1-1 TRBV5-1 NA CASSSLGSTEAFF
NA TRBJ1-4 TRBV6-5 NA CASSYQTEEKLFF
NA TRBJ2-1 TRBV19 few CASSIEYLAAYNEQFF
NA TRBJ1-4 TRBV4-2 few CASSRGGATNEKLFF
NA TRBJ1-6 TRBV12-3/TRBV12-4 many CASSAGTGNSPLHF
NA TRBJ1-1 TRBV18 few CASSAGVQGSSEAFF
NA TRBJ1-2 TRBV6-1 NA CASTFGDGGYTF
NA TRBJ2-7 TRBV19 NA CASSRDVAPYEQYF
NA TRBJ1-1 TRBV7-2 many CASSTSETEAFF
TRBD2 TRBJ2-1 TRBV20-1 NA CSARSREREGPPDNEQFF
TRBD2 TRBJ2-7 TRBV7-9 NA CASSLDVGKRGSYEQYF